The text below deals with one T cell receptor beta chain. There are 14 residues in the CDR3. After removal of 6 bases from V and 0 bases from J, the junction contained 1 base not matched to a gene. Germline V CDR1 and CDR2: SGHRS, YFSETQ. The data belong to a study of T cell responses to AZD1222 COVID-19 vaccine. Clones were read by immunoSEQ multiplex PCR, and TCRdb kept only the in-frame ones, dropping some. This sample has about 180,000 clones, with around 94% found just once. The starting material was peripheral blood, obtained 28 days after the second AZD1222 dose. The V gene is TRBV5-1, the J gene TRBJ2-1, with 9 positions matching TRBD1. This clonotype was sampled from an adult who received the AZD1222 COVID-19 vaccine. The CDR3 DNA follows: TGCGCCAGCACGACAGGGGGCTCCTACAATGAGCAGTTCTTC. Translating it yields CASTTGGSYNEQFF.